The rows below give T cell receptor beta chains drawn from one sample of a study of T cell responses to AZD1222 COVID-19 vaccine. TCRdb's table, derived via immunoSEQ multiplex PCR, lists solely in-frame clones and lacks some. This table has 90,000 to 150,000 clones, 85% to 90% appearing once. The source material was peripheral blood, sampled 28 days after the second AZD1222 dose. The receptor set was obtained from an adult who received the AZD1222 COVID-19 vaccine. The CDR3 runs from the conserved cysteine through the conserved F or W. A D gene is named only where the DNA matches it firmly. Not all rows give a size; the values are once, few, many and, for expanded clones, a class.

clone_size,v_call,j_call,d_call,cdr3_aa,cdr3_nt
.,TRBV7-9,TRBJ1-4,.,CASTTGPYEKLFF,TGTGCCAGCACGACGGGTCCTTATGAAAAACTGTTTTTT
.,TRBV10-3,TRBJ1-1,.,CAISDEGRGAFF,TGTGCCATCAGTGACGAGGGGCGAGGAGCTTTCTTT
once,TRBV4-1,TRBJ2-5,TRBD1,CASSQGLQGAGETQYF,TGCGCCAGCAGCCAAGGGCTGCAGGGGGCCGGGGAGACCCAGTACTTC
.,TRBV7-9,TRBJ2-1,.,CASSSRDSFEQFF,TGTGCCAGCAGCTCCAGAGACAGTTTTGAGCAGTTCTTC
many,TRBV29-1,TRBJ2-7,.,CSVESREPYEQYF,TGCAGCGTTGAAAGCAGGGAGCCCTACGAGCAGTACTTC
.,TRBV6-5,TRBJ2-7,.,CASTYLRVSYEQYF,TGTGCCAGCACATATCTCAGGGTGTCCTACGAGCAGTACTTC
.,TRBV11-2,TRBJ1-1,.,CASSAQQGGHTEAFF,TGTGCCAGCAGCGCCCAACAGGGAGGACACACTGAAGCTTTCTTT
.,TRBV7-2,TRBJ2-2,TRBD2,CASSLSAGVFGELFF,TGTGCCAGCAGCTTATCAGCGGGAGTCTTCGGGGAGCTGTTTTTT
.,TRBV29-1,TRBJ2-5,.,CSASFDGETQYF,TGCAGCGCCTCGTTCGACGGCGAGACCCAGTACTTC
.,TRBV7-3,TRBJ2-1,.,CASSLRGQKGSWGALNEQFF,TGTGCCAGCAGCTTAAGGGGCCAAAAAGGGAGCTGGGGGGCCCTGAATGAGCAGTTCTTC
.,TRBV27,TRBJ2-7,TRBD2,CASRAGGGSTYEQYF,TGTGCCAGCAGGGCGGGGGGGGGTTCGACCTACGAGCAGTACTTC
once,TRBV28,TRBJ2-5,.,CASTQYLRYQETQYF,TGTGCCAGCACCCAATACCTACGCTACCAAGAGACCCAGTACTTC
.,TRBV3-1/TRBV3-2,TRBJ2-5,TRBD2,CASSATSSGGQETQYF,TGTGCCAGCAGCGCTACCTCTAGCGGGGGGCAAGAGACCCAGTACTTC
once,TRBV19,TRBJ1-4,.,CASRIWDSTPEKLFF,TGTGCCAGTAGAATCTGGGACTCTACCCCCGAAAAACTGTTTTTT
once,TRBV19,TRBJ1-5,.,CASSIQANQPQHF,TGTGCCAGTAGTATCCAGGCAAATCAGCCCCAGCATTTT
.,TRBV4-1,TRBJ2-5,.,CASSQAGGRGQETQYF,TGCGCCAGCAGCCAAGCAGGTGGGAGAGGCCAAGAGACCCAGTACTTC
.,TRBV5-4,TRBJ1-4,TRBD1,CASSPELTGREKLFF,TGTGCCAGCAGCCCCGAGCTGACAGGGCGGGAAAAACTGTTTTTT
once,TRBV28,TRBJ1-2,.,CASSLPPTENYGYTF,TGTGCCAGCAGTTTGCCCCCGACAGAGAACTATGGCTACACCTTC
.,TRBV7-9,TRBJ2-7,.,CASSLNGQGSYEQYF,TGTGCCAGCAGCTTAAACGGTCAGGGTTCCTACGAGCAGTACTTC
few,TRBV3-1/TRBV3-2,TRBJ1-5,.,CASSQDLRFGQPQHF,TGTGCCAGCAGCCAAGATTTGAGGTTTGGTCAGCCCCAGCATTTT
.,TRBV18,TRBJ1-2,TRBD1,CASSPLTGGANYGYTF,TGTGCCAGCTCACCGTTGACAGGGGGAGCTAACTATGGCTACACCTTC
.,TRBV9,TRBJ1-3,.,CASSVAPFSGNTIYF,TGTGCCAGCAGCGTAGCCCCCTTCTCTGGAAACACCATATATTTT
.,TRBV5-1,TRBJ1-3,TRBD1,CASSPRTGSSGNTIYF,TGCGCCAGCAGCCCGAGGACAGGAAGCTCTGGAAACACCATATATTTT
once,TRBV5-1,TRBJ1-2,.,CASSLPGKNYGYTF,TGCGCCAGCAGCTTGCCAGGGAAGAACTATGGCTACACCTTC
.,TRBV7-9,TRBJ2-7,.,CASSSSGLGEQYF,TGTGCCAGCAGCTCGTCCGGGTTGGGTGAGCAGTACTTC
.,TRBV18,TRBJ2-5,TRBD1,CASSSRDSAQETQYF,TGTGCCAGCTCATCCCGGGACAGCGCCCAAGAGACCCAGTACTTC
.,TRBV19,TRBJ1-2,TRBD1,CASRDRGLDYGYTF,TGTGCCAGTCGGGACAGGGGGCTCGACTATGGCTACACCTTC
few,TRBV6-5,TRBJ1-6,.,CASRSGWVRGSPLHF,TGTGCCAGCAGGTCTGGTTGGGTACGGGGTTCACCCCTCCACTTT
.,TRBV18,TRBJ1-2,.,CASSPPGLAYGYTF,TGTGCCAGCTCACCACCAGGATTGGCCTATGGCTACACCTTC